This TCR beta chain was captured in a study of beta chain features in type 1 diabetes. TCRB transcripts that were expressed got sequenced, as all of the isolated RNA had been reverse transcribed. TCRdb keeps only in-frame clones here, not all; method: immunoSEQ multiplex PCR. The sample holds under 950,000 clones, roughly 16% seen once. Findings of the study overall: The influence of HLA type on TCRB rearrangement stayed undetermined. Because the template was cDNA, high-expressing cells might be over-represented.

All sorted populations exceeded 95% purity. Germline CDR1 reads SGHTA; CDR2 reads FQGNSA. The CDR3 consists of 13 residues. Trimming shortened V by 0 bases and J by 4 bases, and 4 bases separated the two germline ends. Comment on this clone: Its specificity is not known.

The chain combines TRBV7-2 with TRBJ2-1; no definite D call. The specimen sequenced was naive CD4+ T cells from blood. The sequence was obtained from a woman aged 18-30 years in good health. The CDR3 coding sequence is TGTGCCAGCAGCTTAGCAGATTACAATGAGCAGTTCTTC. It translates to CASSLADYNEQFF. Using reference TRBV7-2 and TRBJ2-1 for the parts outside the CDR3, the full variable domain is GAGVSQSPSNKVTEKGKDVELRCDPISGHTALYWYRQSLGQGLEFLIYFQGNSAPDKSGLPSDRFSAERTGGSVSTLTIQRTQQEDSAVYLCASSLADYNEQFFGPGTRLTVL.